This passage covers 16 T cell receptor beta chains from one sample sequenced in a study of prognosis after radiotherapy for stage I lung cancer. With two-round multiplex PCR, TCR beta CDR3 sequences were amplified from genomic DNA. For every TRBV and TRBJ gene, a specific primer was used in first-round PCR. TCRdb reprocessed the multiplex PCR reads via MiXCR and lists one record per CDR3 protein. The sample has 25,000 to 35,000 distinct CDR3 sequences; about half are singletons. The specimen comprised PBMCs, sampled before or after stereotactic body radiation therapy (not recorded which). These receptors were taken from a donor of 50 years or more with non-small cell lung cancer.

This clonotype was counted a single time. The genes are TRBV6-1 and TRBJ1-5; D ambiguous. V lost 2 bases to trimming and J lost 7 bases, with 9 bases between them. The CDR3 extends over 13 amino acids. Germline V gene lookup returns CDR1 MNHNS and CDR2 SASEGT. Written as DNA, the CDR3 is TGTGCCAGCAGTGAATCGGTTTTACAGCCCCAGCATTTT. Translated, it gives CASSESVLQPQHF.

The V call is TRBV6-1, the J call TRBJ1-2; perhaps TRBD1 as D (5 bases). The CDR3 is 14 residues long. Germline V gene sequence: CDR1 MNHNS, CDR2 SASEGT. The V gene lost 6 bases and the J gene lost 5 bases, with 16 bases spanning the gap. In DNA, the CDR3 is TGTGCCAGCAGACTGAGCCTTGGGGGGTATGGCTACACCTTC. This encodes CASRLSLGGYGYTF.

This clonotype was observed a single time. The chain uses TRBV28 and TRBJ2-7, with D possibly TRBD1 on 6 matching bases. The ends were cut back, 6 bases at V and 3 bases at J, with 15 bases in the middle. Germline V lookup: CDR1 MDHEN, CDR2 SYDVKM. This CDR3 is built from 14 residues. CDR3 DNA sequence: TGTGCCAGCAGATCAGACAGGAGACTCTACGAGCAGTACTTC. Protein product: CASRSDRRLYEQYF.

V and J are TRBV20-1 and TRBJ2-7; D may be TRBD2 (5 bases). From germline, CDR1 is DFQATT and CDR2 SNEGSKA (reference sequence). This CDR3 comprises 14 residues. Trimming stripped 3 bases from V and 2 bases from J, with 14 bases between. CDR3 nucleotide sequence: TGCAGTGCTAGCAGTGGAATAGCGACCTACGAGCAGTACTTC. Residues: CSASSGIATYEQYF.

This clonotype appeared many times. The V call is TRBV18, the J call TRBJ1-1; 7 bases match TRBD1. Trimming took 6 bases from V and 1 from J; bases not matched to a gene: 5. CDR3 size: 14 residues. CDR1 and CDR2 from the germline V gene are KGHSH and LQKENI. CDR3 in amino acids: CASSRQGENTEAFF. For the CDR3, the DNA is TGTGCCAGCTCGCGACAGGGAGAGAACACTGAAGCTTTCTTT.

As to this clonotype: Being one base from a much bigger clone, this may be a read error. The chain combines TRBV28 with TRBJ1-4; D unresolved. With 7 bases removed from V and 8 bases from J, the gap between germline ends came to 11 bases. This CDR3 comprises 12 residues. In germline, CDR1 is MDHEN, CDR2 SYDVKM. The CDR3: CASKWFVEKLFF. CDR3 nucleotide sequence: TGTGCCAGCAAGTGGTTTGTCGAAAAACTGTTTTTT. Looking up the rest from reference TRBV28 and TRBJ1-4 gives the full variable domain: DVKVTQSSRYLVKRTGEKVFLECVQDMDHENMFWYRQDPGLGLRLIYFSYDVKMKEKGDIPEGYSVSREKKERFSLILESASTNQTSMYLCASKWFVEKLFFGSGTQLSVL.

This clonotype was detected ten times or more. This chain connects TRBV12-3 or TRBV12-4 to TRBJ2-7, with 10 nucleotides matching TRBD2. There are 15 residues in the CDR3. The V gene end was trimmed by 5 bases and the J gene end by 6 bases; junction bases not matched to a gene: 10. CDR3 region: CASSPLEREGGEQYF. In DNA form, the CDR3 reads TGTGCCAGCAGTCCCCTCGAGCGGGAGGGCGGCGAGCAGTACTTC.

This chain links TRBV9 with TRBJ2-7; D is possibly TRBD1 (6 bases). V dropped 4 bases and J dropped 2 bases, with 19 bases sitting between them. This CDR3 is 16 amino acids long. Germline values: CDR1 SGDLS, CDR2 YYNGEE. CDR3 nucleotides: TGTGCCAGCAGCTCTGTACAGGGCCTTGGAACCTACGAGCAGTACTTC. Its protein product is CASSSVQGLGTYEQYF.

The count of this clonotype is one. Mismatch with germline at one junction end may stem from a read error. This rearrangement joins TRBV28 to TRBJ2-7; TRBD1 aligns across 10 bases. The length of the CDR3 is 15 residues. Germline V CDR1 and CDR2: MDHEN, SYDVKM. In DNA form, the CDR3 reads TGTGCCGGCAGTTTCCAGGGGACAGGGGATTACGAGCAGTACTTC. Residues: CAGSFQGTGDYEQYF.

As concerns this clonotype: One end of the junction is discordant with germline, which a read error may explain. This chain uses TRBV5-1 with TRBJ1-1, with a weak D call TRBD1 (6 bases). There are 15 residues in the CDR3. The germline V gene encodes CDR1 SGHRS and CDR2 YFSETQ. The CDR3 region is CASGSQGLWNTGAFF. Here the CDR3 DNA reads TGCGCCAGCGGGTCTCAGGGGTTATGGAACACTGGAGCTTTCTTT. Full variable domain (rest looked up from reference TRBV5-1 and TRBJ1-1): KAGVTQTPRYLIKTRGQQVTLSCSPISGHRSVSWYQQTPGQGLQFLFEYFSETQRNKGNFPGRFSGRQFSNSRSEMNVSTLELGDSALYLCASGSQGLWNTGAFFGQGTRLTVV.

The gene calls are TRBV27 and TRBJ1-1, with unresolved D. V was trimmed by 2 bases and J by 4 bases, leaving 8 bases between them. The CDR3 length is 13 residues. Germline CDR1 and CDR2: MNHEY and SMNVEV (reference sequence). This chain's CDR3 is CASSLILGTEAFF. The CDR3 DNA reads TGTGCCAGCAGTTTAATTCTAGGCACTGAAGCTTTCTTT.

The chain combines TRBV7-2 with TRBJ2-5, with 11 nucleotides matching TRBD2. Germline V gene sequence: CDR1 SGHTA, CDR2 FQGNSA. With V trimmed by 5 bases and J by 8 bases, 13 bases remained unmatched. The CDR3 extends over 16 amino acids. The CDR3 reads CASSPSSGRSEDTQYF. For the CDR3, the DNA is TGTGCCAGCAGCCCCTCTAGCGGGAGGTCCGAGGATACCCAGTACTTC. Supplemented by reference TRBV7-2 and TRBJ2-5, the full variable domain reads GAGVSQSPSNKVTEKGKDVELRCDPISGHTALYWYRQSLGQGLEFLIYFQGNSAPDKSGLPSDRFSAERTGGSVSTLTIQRTQQEDSAVYLCASSPSSGRSEDTQYFGPGTRLLVL.

This clonotype was counted a single time. The chain has TRBV7-2 and TRBJ1-1; TRBD1 is a possible D gene (5 bases). Trimming left V 1 base short and J 0 bases short, with 6 bases between. The CDR3 is 14 residues long. Looked up from germline, CDR1 is SGHTA and CDR2 is FQGNSA. The CDR3 coding sequence is TGTGCCAGCAGCTTAGGACAGTTGAACACTGAAGCTTTCTTT. This translates into CASSLGQLNTEAFF.

The V gene is TRBV12-5, the J gene TRBJ2-2; the D is unclear. Germline CDR1 and CDR2: LGHNT and FRNRAP. Trimming cost V 2 bases and J 2 bases, with 24 bases left between them. The CDR3 sequence is 20 residues long. CDR3 DNA: TGTGCTAGTGGTTTGTTATATGGGATTGAAAGGCGTGACAACACCGGGGAGCTGTTTTTT. This sequence encodes CASGLLYGIERRDNTGELFF.

Comment on this clonotype: A read error is likely here: a far larger clone is one base away. This sequence joins TRBV6-4 and TRBJ2-2; a weak D match, TRBD2 (6 bases). Germline lookup yields CDR1 MRHNA and CDR2 SNTAGT. The CDR3 has 17 amino acids. V lost 5 bases, J lost 1 base, and 17 bases lay in between. CDR3 nucleotides: TGTGCCAGCAGTTACCCCCAATGGGGAGGGAACACCGGGGAGCTGTTTTTT. It encodes CASSYPQWGGNTGELFF.

Comment on this clonotype: Given a far larger clone just one base away, this is likely a sequencing read error. V gene TRBV6-4 combines with J gene TRBJ2-7, with D unclear. Trimming stripped 5 bases from V and 5 bases from J, with 10 bases between. The CDR3 has 12 amino acids. Germline lookup yields CDR1 MRHNA and CDR2 SNTAGT. Here the CDR3 DNA reads TGTGCCAGCAGTCCCACAGTGGACGAGCAGTACTTC. This sequence encodes CASSPTVDEQYF.